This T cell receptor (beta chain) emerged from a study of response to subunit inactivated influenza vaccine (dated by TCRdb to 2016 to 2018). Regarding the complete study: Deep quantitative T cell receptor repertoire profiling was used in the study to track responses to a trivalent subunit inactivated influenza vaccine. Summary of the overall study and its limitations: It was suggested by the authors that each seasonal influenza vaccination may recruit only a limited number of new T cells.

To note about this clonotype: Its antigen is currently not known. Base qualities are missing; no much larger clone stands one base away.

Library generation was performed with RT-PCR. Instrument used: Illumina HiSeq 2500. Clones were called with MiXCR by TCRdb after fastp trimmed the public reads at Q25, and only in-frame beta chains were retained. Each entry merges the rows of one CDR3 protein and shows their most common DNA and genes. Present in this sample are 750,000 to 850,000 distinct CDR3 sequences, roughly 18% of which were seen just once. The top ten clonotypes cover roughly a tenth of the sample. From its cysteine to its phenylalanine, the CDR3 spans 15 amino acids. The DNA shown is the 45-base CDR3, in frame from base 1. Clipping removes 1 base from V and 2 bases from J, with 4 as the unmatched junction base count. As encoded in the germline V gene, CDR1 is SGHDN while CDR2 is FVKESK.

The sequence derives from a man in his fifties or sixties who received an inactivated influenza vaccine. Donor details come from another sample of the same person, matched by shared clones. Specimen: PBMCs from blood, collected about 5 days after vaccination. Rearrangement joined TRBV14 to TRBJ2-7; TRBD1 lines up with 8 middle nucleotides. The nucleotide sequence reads TGTGCCAGCAGCCAAGGGACAGGGACAGCCTACGAGCAGTACTTC. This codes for CASSQGTGTAYEQYF.